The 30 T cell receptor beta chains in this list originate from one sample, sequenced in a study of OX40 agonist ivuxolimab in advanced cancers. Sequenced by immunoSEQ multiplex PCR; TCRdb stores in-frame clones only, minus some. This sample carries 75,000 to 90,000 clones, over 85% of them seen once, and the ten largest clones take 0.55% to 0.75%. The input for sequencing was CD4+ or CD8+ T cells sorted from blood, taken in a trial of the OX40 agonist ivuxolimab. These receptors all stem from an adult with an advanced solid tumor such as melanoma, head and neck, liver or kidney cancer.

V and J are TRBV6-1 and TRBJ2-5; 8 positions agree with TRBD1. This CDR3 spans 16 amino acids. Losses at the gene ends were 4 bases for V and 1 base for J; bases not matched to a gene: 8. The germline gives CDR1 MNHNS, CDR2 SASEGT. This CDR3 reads CASSVTSGQAQETQYF. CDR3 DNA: TGTGCCAGCAGTGTCACATCGGGACAGGCCCAAGAGACCCAGTACTTC.

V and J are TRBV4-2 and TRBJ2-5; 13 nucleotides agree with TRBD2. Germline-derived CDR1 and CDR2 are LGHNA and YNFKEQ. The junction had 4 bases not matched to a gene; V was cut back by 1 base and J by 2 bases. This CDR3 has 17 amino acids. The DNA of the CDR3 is TGTGCCAGCAGCCAAGGGACTAGCGGGGGAATACAAGAGACCCAGTACTTC. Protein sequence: CASSQGTSGGIQETQYF.

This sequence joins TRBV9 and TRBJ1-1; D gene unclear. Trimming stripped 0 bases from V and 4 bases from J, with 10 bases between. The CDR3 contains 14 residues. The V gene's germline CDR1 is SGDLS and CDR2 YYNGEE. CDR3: CASSVGSLPTEAFF. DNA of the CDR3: TGTGCCAGCAGCGTAGGCAGCTTGCCCACTGAAGCTTTCTTT. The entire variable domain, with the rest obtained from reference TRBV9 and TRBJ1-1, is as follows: DSGVTQTPKHLITATGQRVTLRCSPRSGDLSVYWYQQSLDQGLQFLIQYYNGEERAKGNILERFSAQQFPDLHSELNLSSLELGDSALYFCASSVGSLPTEAFFGQGTRLTVV.

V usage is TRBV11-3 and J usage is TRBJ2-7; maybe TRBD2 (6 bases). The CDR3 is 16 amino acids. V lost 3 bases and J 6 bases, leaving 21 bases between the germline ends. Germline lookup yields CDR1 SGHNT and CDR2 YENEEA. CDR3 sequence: CASSLASGSGQGEQYF. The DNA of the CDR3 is TGTGCCAGCAGCTTGGCTTCCGGGAGCGGGCAAGGCGAGCAGTACTTC.

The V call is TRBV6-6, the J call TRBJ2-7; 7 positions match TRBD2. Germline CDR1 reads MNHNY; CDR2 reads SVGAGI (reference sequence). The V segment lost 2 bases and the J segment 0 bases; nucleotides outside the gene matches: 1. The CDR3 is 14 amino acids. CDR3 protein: CASSYGGDSYEQYF. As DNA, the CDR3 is TGTGCCAGCAGTTACGGGGGGGACTCCTACGAGCAGTACTTC.

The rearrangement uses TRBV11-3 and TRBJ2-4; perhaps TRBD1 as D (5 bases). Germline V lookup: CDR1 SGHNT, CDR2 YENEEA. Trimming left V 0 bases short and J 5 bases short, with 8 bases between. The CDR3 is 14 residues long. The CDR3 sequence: CASSLDRAQNIQYF. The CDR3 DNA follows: TGTGCCAGCAGCTTAGACAGGGCTCAAAACATTCAGTACTTC.

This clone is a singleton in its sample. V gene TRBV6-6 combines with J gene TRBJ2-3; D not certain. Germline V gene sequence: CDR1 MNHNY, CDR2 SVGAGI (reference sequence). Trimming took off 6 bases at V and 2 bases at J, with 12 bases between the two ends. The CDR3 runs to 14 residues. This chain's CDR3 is CASRKRIDTDTQYF. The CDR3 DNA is TGTGCCAGCAGGAAGAGGATCGACACAGATACGCAGTATTTT.

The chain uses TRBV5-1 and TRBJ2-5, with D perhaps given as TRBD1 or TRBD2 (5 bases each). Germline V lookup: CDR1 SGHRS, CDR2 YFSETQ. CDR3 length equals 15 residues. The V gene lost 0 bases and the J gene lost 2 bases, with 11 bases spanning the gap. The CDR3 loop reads CASSLAGTTQETQYF. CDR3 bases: TGCGCCAGCAGCTTGGCCGGGACCACACAAGAGACCCAGTACTTC. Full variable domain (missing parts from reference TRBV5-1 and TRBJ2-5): KAGVTQTPRYLIKTRGQQVTLSCSPISGHRSVSWYQQTPGQGLQFLFEYFSETQRNKGNFPGRFSGRQFSNSRSEMNVSTLELGDSALYLCASSLAGTTQETQYFGPGTRLLVL.

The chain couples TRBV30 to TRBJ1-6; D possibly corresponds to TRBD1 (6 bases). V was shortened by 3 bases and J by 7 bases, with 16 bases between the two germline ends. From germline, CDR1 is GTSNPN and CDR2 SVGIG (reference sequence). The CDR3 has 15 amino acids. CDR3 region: CAWSLGGQINSPLHF. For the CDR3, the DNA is TGTGCCTGGAGCTTGGGTGGACAGATAAATTCACCCCTCCACTTT.

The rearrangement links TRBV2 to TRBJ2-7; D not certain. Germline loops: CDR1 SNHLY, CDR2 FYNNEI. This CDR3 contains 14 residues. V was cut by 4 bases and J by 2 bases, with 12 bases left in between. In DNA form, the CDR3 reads TGTGCCAGCAGTGGAATCGGGTTTCCCTACGAGCAGTACTTC. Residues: CASSGIGFPYEQYF. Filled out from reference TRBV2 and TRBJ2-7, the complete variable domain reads EPEVTQTPSHQVTQMGQEVILRCVPISNHLYFYWYRQILGQKVEFLVSFYNNEISEKSEIFDDQFSVERPDGSNFTLKIRSTKLEDSAMYFCASSGIGFPYEQYFGPGTRLTVT.

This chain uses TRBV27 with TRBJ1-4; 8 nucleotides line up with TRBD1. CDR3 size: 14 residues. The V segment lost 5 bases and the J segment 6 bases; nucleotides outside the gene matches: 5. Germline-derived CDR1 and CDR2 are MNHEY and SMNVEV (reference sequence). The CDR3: CASSTGQGDEKLFF. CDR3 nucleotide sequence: TGTGCCAGCAGTACCGGACAGGGTGATGAAAAACTGTTTTTT.

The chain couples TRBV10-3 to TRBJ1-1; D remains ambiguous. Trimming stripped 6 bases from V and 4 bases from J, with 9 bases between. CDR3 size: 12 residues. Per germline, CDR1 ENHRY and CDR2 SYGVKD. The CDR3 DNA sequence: TGTGCCATCAGCCGGTCCGGCACTGAAGCTTTCTTT. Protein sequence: CAISRSGTEAFF.

The CDR3 DNA sequence: TGTGCCAGCAGTTTCGGATCGGGACTACAGAACAATGAGCAGTTCTTC. Translating gives CASSFGSGLQNNEQFF. The chain employs TRBV7-3 and TRBJ2-1; 7 bases align to TRBD2. The trim removed 6 bases at V and 5 bases at J, leaving 13 bases unmatched. This CDR3 is built from 16 residues. Germline V gives CDR1 SGHTA, CDR2 FQGTGA. The full variable domain, with the rest looked up from reference TRBV7-3 and TRBJ2-1, is GAGVSQTPSNKVTEKGKYVELRCDPISGHTALYWYRQSLGQGPEFLIYFQGTGAADDSGLPNDRFFAVRPEGSVSTLKIQRTERGDSAVYLCASSFGSGLQNNEQFFGPGTRLTVL.

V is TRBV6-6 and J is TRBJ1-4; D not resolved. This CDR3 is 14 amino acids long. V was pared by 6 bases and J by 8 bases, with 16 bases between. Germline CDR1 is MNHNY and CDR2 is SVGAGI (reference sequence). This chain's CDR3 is CASRSPDALEKLFF. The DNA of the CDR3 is TGTGCCAGCAGGAGCCCGGACGCGCTCGAAAAACTGTTTTTT.

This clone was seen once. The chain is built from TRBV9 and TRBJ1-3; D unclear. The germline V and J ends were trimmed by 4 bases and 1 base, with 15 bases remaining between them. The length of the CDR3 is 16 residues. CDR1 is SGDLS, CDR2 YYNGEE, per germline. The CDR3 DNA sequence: TGTGCCAGCAGCCCCGATGTTGTGGGGTCTGGAAACACCATATATTTT. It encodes CASSPDVVGSGNTIYF.

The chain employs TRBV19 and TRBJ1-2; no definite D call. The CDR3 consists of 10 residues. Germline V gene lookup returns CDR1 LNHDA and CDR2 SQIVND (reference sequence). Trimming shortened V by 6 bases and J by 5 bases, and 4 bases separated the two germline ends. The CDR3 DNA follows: TGTGCCAGTAGCTTATATGGCTACACCTTC. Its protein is CASSLYGYTF.

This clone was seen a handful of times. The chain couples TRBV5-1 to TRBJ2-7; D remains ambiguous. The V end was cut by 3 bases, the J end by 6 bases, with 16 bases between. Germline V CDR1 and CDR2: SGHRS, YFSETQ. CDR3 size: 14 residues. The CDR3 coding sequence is TGCGCCAGCAGCTGGATATCCGCCTCGGGCGAGCAGTACTTC. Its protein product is CASSWISASGEQYF.

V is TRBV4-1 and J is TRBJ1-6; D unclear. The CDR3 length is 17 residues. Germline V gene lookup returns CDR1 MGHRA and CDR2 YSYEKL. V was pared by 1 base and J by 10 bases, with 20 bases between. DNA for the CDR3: TGCGCCAGCAGCCAAGGAACGGGAGGAAGGGCTAACTCACCCCTCCACTTT. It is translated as CASSQGTGGRANSPLHF.

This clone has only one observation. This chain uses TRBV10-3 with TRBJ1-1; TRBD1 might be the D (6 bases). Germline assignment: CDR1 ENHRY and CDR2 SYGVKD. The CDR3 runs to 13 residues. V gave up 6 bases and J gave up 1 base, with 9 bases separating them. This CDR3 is CAIRPGQNTEAFF. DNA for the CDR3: TGTGCCATCAGACCGGGACAGAACACTGAAGCTTTCTTT.

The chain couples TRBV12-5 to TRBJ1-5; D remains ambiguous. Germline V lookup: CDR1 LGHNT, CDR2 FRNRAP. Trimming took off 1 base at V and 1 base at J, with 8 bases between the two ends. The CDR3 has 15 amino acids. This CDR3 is CASGLGILSNQPQHF. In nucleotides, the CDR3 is TGTGCTAGTGGTTTGGGCATACTAAGCAATCAGCCCCAGCATTTT.

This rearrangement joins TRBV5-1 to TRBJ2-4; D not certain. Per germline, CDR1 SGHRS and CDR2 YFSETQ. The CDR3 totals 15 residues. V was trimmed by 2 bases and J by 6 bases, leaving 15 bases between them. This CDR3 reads CASSFRTGSGNIQYF. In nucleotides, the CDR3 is TGCGCCAGCAGCTTTCGGACCGGGTCGGGAAACATTCAGTACTTC.

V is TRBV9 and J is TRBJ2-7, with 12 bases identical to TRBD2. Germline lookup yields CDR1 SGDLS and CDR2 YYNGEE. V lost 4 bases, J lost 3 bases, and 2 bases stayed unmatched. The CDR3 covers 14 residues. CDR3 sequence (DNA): TGTGCCAGCAGCCCTAGCGGGAGGGACTACGAGCAGTACTTC. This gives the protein CASSPSGRDYEQYF.

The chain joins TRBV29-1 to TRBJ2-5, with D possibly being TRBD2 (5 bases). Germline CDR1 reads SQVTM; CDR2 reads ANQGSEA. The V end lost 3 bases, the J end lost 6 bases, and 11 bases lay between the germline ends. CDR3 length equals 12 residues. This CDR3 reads CSVEGVEKTQYF. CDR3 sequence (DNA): TGCAGCGTTGAGGGAGTAGAAAAGACCCAGTACTTC. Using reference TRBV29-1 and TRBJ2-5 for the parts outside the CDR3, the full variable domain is SAVISQKPSRDICQRGTSLTIQCQVDSQVTMMFWYRQQPGQSLTLIATANQGSEATYESGFVIDKFPISRPNLTFSTLTVSNMSPEDSSIYLCSVEGVEKTQYFGPGTRLLVL.

The CDR3 coding sequence is TGCGCCAGCAGTGAGGCCCTGAAGAAACTGTTTTTT. It codes for CASSEALKKLFF. The V gene is TRBV10-2, the J gene TRBJ1-4; no firm D call. Germline V lookup: CDR1 WSHSY, CDR2 SAAADI. This CDR3 comprises 12 residues. V was shortened by 2 bases and J by 11 bases, with 9 bases between the two germline ends.

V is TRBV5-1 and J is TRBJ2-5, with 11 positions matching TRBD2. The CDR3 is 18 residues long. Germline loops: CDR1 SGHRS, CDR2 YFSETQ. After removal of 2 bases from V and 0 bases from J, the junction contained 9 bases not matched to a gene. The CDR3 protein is CASSFRGLAVTYQETQYF. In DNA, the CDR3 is TGCGCCAGCAGCTTTCGGGGACTAGCGGTGACGTACCAAGAGACCCAGTACTTC.

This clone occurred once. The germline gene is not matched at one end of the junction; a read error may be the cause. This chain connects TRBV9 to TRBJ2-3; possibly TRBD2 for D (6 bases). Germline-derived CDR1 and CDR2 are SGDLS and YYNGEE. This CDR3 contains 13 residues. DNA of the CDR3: TGTGCCAGCAGCGGGGGAGGCACAGATACGCAATATTTT. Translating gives CASSGGGTDTQYF. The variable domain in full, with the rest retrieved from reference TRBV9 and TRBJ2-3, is DSGVTQTPKHLITATGQRVTLRCSPRSGDLSVYWYQQSLDQGLQFLIQYYNGEERAKGNILERFSAQQFPDLHSELNLSSLELGDSALYFCASSGGGTDTQYFGPGTRLTVL.

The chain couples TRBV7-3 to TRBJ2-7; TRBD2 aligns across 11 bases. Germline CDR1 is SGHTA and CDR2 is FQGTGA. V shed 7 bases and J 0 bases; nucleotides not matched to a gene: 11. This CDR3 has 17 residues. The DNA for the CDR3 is TGTGCCAGCATCATAGATCGTAGCGGGAGGGGCTCCTACGAGCAGTACTTC. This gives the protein CASIIDRSGRGSYEQYF.

CDR3 region: CASSLQRGNLETQYF. The CDR3, as DNA: TGTGCCAGCAGCTTACAGCGGGGAAATTTGGAGACCCAGTACTTC. V and J are TRBV11-2 and TRBJ2-5; 7 bases map to TRBD2. The germline CDR1 and CDR2 sequences are SGHAT and FQNNGV. The CDR3 contains 15 residues. The V segment lost 2 bases and the J segment 5 bases; nucleotides outside the gene matches: 8.

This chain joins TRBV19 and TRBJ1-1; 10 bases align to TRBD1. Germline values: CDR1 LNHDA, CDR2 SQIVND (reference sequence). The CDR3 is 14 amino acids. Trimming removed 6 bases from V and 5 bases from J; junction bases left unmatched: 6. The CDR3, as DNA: TGTGCCAGTAGGAAGACAGGGGGCTTTACTGAAGCTTTCTTT. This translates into CASRKTGGFTEAFF.

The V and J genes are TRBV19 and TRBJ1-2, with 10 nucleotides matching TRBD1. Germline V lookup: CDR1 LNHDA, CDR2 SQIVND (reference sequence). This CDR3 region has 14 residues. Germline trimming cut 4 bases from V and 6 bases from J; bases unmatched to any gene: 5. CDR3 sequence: CASSTRQGANGYTF. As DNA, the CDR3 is TGTGCCAGTAGTACCCGACAGGGGGCGAATGGCTACACCTTC.